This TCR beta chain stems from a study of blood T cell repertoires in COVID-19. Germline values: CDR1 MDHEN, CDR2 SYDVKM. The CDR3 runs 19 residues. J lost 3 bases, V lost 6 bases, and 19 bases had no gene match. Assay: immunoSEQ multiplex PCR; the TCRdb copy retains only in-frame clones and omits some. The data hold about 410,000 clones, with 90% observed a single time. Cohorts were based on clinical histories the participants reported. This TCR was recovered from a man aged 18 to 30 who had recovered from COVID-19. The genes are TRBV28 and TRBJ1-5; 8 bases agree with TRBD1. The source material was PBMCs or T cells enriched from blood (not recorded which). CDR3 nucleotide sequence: TGTGCCAGCAGCCGCGCCAGGGGGCGGCCACTTAACCTCAATCAGCCCCAGCATTTT. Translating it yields CASSRARGRPLNLNQPQHF.